This TCR beta chain derives from a study of beta chain features in type 1 diabetes. Study-wide background: Patients did not differ from healthy donors in age, gender or cell yield. General study results and limits: Naive, central memory and Treg TCRB repertoires seemed to resemble each other more closely in patients than they did in healthy donors. Researchers caution that PCR might favor shorter templates, equally among patients and controls.

The whole isolated RNA underwent reverse transcription, so sequencing captured expressed TCRB transcripts. The table came from immunoSEQ multiplex PCR; TCRdb's copy has only in-frame clones and leaves some out. The table shows hundreds of thousands of clones, with roughly 15% occurring only once. This clone was recorded a few times. Its antigen remains unidentified. Germline CDR1 and CDR2: SGHRS and YFSETQ. The CDR3 extends over 14 amino acids. After removal of 4 bases from V and 1 base from J, the junction contained 4 bases not matched to a gene. The receptor was derived from a man younger than 35 in good health. The source material was naive CD4+ T cells from blood. The genes are TRBV5-1 and TRBJ1-2, with 7 bases matching TRBD1. In DNA form, the CDR3 reads TGCGCCAGCAGCCGGGACAGCCGTAACTATGGCTACACCTTC. It yields the protein CASSRDSRNYGYTF.